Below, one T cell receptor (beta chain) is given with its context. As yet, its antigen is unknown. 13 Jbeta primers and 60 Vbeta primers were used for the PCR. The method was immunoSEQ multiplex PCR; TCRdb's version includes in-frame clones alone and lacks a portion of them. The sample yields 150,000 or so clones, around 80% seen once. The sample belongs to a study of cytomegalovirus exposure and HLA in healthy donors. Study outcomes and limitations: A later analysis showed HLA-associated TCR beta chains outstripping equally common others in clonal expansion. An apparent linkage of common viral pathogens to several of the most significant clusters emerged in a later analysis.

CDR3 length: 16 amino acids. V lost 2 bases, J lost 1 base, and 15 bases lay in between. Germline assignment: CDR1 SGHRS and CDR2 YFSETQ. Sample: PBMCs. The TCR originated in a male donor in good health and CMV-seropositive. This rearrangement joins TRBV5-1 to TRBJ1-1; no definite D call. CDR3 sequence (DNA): TGCGCCAGCAGCTTCGGGAGCTCAGGAACGAACACTGAAGCTTTCTTT. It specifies CASSFGSSGTNTEAFF.